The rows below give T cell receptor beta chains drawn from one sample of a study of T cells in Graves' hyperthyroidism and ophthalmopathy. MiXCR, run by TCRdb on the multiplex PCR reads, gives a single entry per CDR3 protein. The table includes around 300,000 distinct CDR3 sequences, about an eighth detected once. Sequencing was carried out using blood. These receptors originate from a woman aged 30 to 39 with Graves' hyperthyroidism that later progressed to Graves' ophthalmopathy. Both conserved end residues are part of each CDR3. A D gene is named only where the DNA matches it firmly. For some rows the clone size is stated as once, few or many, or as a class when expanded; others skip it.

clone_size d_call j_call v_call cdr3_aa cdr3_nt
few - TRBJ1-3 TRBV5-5 CASRPTANSGNTIYF TGTGCCAGCAGACCGACAGCGAACTCTGGAAACACCATATATTTT
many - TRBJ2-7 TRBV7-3 CASSLDWSYEQYF TGTGCCAGCAGCTTAGACTGGAGCTACGAGCAGTACTTC
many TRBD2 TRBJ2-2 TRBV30 CAWGGGLAGVPGELFF TGTGCCTGGGGGGGAGGTCTAGCGGGAGTGCCCGGGGAGCTGTTTTTT
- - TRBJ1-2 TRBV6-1 CASSWDRPGYGYTF TGTGCCAGCAGTTGGGACCGCCCGGGGTATGGCTACACCTTC
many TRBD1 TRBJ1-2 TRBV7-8 CASSSPPGQGIYGYTF TGTGCCAGCAGCTCCCCACCGGGACAGGGGATCTATGGCTACACCTTC
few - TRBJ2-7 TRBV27 CASSLLGPGNEQYF TGTGCCAGCAGTCTCCTGGGCCCCGGCAACGAGCAGTACTTC
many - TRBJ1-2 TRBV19 CASSDTGFYGYTF TGTGCCAGTAGTGATACAGGGTTCTATGGCTACACCTTC
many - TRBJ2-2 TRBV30 CAWSAETAGELFF TGTGCCTGGAGTGCCGAGACCGCCGGGGAGCTGTTTTTT
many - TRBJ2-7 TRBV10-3 CAISGRDGAGISYEQYF TGTGCCATCAGTGGCCGGGACGGAGCGGGCATCAGCTACGAGCAGTACTTC
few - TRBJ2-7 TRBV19 CASSTSFGGSYEQYF TGTGCCAGTAGTACTTCTTTTGGGGGTTCCTACGAGCAGTACTTC
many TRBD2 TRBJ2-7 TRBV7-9 CASSPGGEAYEQYF TGTGCCAGCAGCCCCGGGGGGGAAGCCTACGAGCAGTACTTC
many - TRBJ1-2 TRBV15 CATSGDHRAYGYTF TGTGCCACCAGCGGAGATCACAGGGCCTATGGCTACACCTTC
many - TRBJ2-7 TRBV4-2 CASSQDWAGPLPEQYF TGTGCCAGCAGCCAAGATTGGGCGGGACCCCTTCCCGAGCAGTACTTC
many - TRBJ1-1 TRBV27 CASSLDRRLNTEAFF TGTGCCAGCAGTTTAGACAGAAGATTGAACACTGAAGCTTTCTTT
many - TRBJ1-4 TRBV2 CASSGTNEKLFF TGTGCCAGCAGCGGAACTAATGAAAAACTGTTTTTT
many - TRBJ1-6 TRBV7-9 CASIGGAVKNSPLHF TGTGCCAGCATCGGGGGGGCTGTGAAGAATTCACCCCTCCACTTT
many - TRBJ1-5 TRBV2 CASSPPSHSNQPQHF TGTGCCAGCAGTCCCCCCTCTCATAGCAATCAGCCCCAGCATTTT
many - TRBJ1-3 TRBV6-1 CASTLTAPSGNTIYF TGTGCCAGCACATTGACAGCTCCCTCTGGAAACACCATATATTTT
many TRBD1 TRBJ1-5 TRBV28 CASLPGQGAQPQHF TGTGCCAGCCTCCCGGGACAGGGAGCTCAGCCCCAGCATTTT
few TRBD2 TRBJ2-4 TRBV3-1 CARTSGRRNIQYF TGTGCCAGGACTAGCGGGAGAAGGAACATTCAGTACTTC
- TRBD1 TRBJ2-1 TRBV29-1 CSVPSSGQGNYNEQFF TGCAGCGTCCCCTCTTCAGGACAGGGGAACTACAATGAGCAGTTCTTC
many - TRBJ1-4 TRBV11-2 CASSVLRGTGEKLFF TGTGCCAGCAGCGTCCTAAGGGGGACGGGTGAAAAACTGTTTTTT
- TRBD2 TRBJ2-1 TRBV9 CASSVDWVAGSLYNEQFF TGTGCCAGCAGTGTCGACTGGGTAGCGGGATCCCTATACAATGAGCAGTTCTTC
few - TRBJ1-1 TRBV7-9 CASSLVGGHTEAFF TGTGCCAGCAGCTTAGTCGGGGGGCACACTGAAGCTTTCTTT
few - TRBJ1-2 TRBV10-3 CAISESVSVDYGYTF TGTGCCATCAGTGAGTCAGTCAGTGTGGACTATGGCTACACCTTC
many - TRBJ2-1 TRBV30 CAWSVSRANEQFF TGTGCCTGGAGTGTGTCGCGGGCCAATGAGCAGTTCTTC
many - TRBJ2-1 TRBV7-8 CASSLVPAGQANEQFF TGTGCCAGCAGCTTAGTGCCAGCGGGACAGGCCAATGAGCAGTTCTTC
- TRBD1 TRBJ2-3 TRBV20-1 CSARGQGVRADTQYF TGCAGTGCTCGCGGACAGGGTGTGAGGGCAGATACGCAGTATTTT
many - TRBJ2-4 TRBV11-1 CASSPWTEGKNIQYF TGTGCCAGCAGCCCCTGGACAGAGGGCAAAAACATTCAGTACTTC
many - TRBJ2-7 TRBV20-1 CSATYLTGYEQYF TGCAGTGCCACCTATCTTACAGGGTACGAGCAGTACTTC
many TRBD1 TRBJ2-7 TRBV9 CASSARDRGKYEQYF TGTGCCAGCAGCGCGCGGGACAGGGGTAAATACGAGCAGTACTTC
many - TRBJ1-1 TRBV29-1 CSAKINTEAFF TGCAGCGCTAAGATTAACACTGAAGCTTTCTTT
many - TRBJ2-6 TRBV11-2 CASSSGFSGANVLTF TGTGCCAGCAGCTCCGGGTTCTCTGGGGCCAACGTCCTGACTTTC
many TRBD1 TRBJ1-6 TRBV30 CACGQGSPLHF TGTGCCTGCGGACAGGGTTCACCCCTCCACTTT
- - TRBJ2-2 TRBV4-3 CASSQVYGSNTGELFF TGCGCCAGCAGCCAAGTTTACGGGTCGAACACCGGGGAGCTGTTTTTT
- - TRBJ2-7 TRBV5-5 CASSLDRARGNYEQYF TGTGCCAGCAGCTTAGACCGGGCCCGAGGGAACTACGAGCAGTACTTC
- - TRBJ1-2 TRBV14 CASSQVNTPPGERGYTF TGTGCCAGCAGCCAAGTAAATACCCCTCCGGGGGAACGCGGCTACACCTTC
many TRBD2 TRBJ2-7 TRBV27 CASSWGVSGVYEQYF TGTGCCAGCAGTTGGGGAGTGAGCGGGGTCTACGAGCAGTACTTC
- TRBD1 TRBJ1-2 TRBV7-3 CASTLNRGESGQGVNGYTF TGTGCCAGCACCCTAAATCGTGGAGAGTCGGGACAGGGGGTCAATGGCTACACCTTC
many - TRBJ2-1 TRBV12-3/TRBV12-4 CASSFDGIPYNEQFF TGTGCCAGCAGTTTCGATGGGATTCCCTACAATGAGCAGTTCTTC
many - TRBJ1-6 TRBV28 CASSFAGRNNSPLHF TGTGCCAGCAGTTTTGCGGGGCGGAATAATTCACCCCTCCACTTT